The T cell receptor beta chain under discussion was sequenced for a study of T cells in Graves' hyperthyroidism and ophthalmopathy. The germline V gene encodes CDR1 SGHAT and CDR2 FQDESV (reference sequence). The CDR3 covers 16 residues. V was clipped by 4 bases and J by 4 bases; unmatched bases: 9. Using RNA transcripts as the source, TCR beta CDR3 regions were amplified. The HTBI set primed first-round TCR CDR3 RT-PCR. Using its own MiXCR run on the multiplex PCR reads, TCRdb lists one record per CDR3 protein. The sample records roughly 570,000 distinct CDR3 sequences, just over 45% being singletons.

Material: peripheral blood or thyroid tissue (not recorded which). This TCR was recovered from a young woman with Graves' hyperthyroidism. The V gene is TRBV11-1, the J gene TRBJ2-7, with 11 positions matching TRBD2. The chain's CDR3 is CASSSIAGGQEYEQYF. The DNA of the CDR3 is TGTGCCAGCAGCTCCATAGCGGGAGGGCAGGAGTACGAGCAGTACTTC.